This is a list of T cell receptor beta chains from one sample in a study of T-cell memory formation after mild COVID-19. TCRdb re-derived calls from the 5' RACE reads in MiXCR, one entry per CDR3 protein. The table shows around 65,000 distinct CDR3 sequences, with roughly 9.9% occurring only once. Sequenced material: PBMCs or a T cell subset sorted from them (not recorded which). The receptors here all came from a man younger than 30 who had mild COVID-19 (a few samples of this study predate the infection). Cell type and time point are not known. CDR3s include the opening cysteine and the closing phenylalanine or tryptophan. The D gene is left open where the match is weak. Clone size, where shown, is once, few, many, or a class for clones that have expanded.

D	size	V	J	CDR3	DNA
-	few	TRBV4-3	TRBJ2-7	CASSQDRGPYEQYF	TGCGCCAGCAGCCAAGATCGAGGCCCCTACGAGCAGTACTTC
-	few	TRBV7-2	TRBJ1-3	CASSRGLSGNTIYF	TGTGCCAGCAGCCGTGGGCTCTCTGGAAACACCATATATTTT
-	many	TRBV12-3/TRBV12-4	TRBJ2-3	CASSLWRGNTDTQYF	TGTGCCAGCAGTTTGTGGAGGGGGAACACAGATACGCAGTATTTT
-	-	TRBV5-5	TRBJ2-7	CASSLDSNSYEQYF	TGTGCCAGCAGCCTGGACAGTAACTCCTACGAGCAGTACTTC
TRBD2	-	TRBV7-9	TRBJ2-4	CASSSVSGDMLAKNIQYF	TGTGCCAGCAGCTCCGTTAGCGGGGATATGTTAGCCAAAAACATTCAGTACTTC
-	-	TRBV19	TRBJ1-1	CASTRRRGLGTFF	TGTGCCAGTACCCGGAGGAGGGGGTTAGGAACTTTCTTT
-	many	TRBV11-2	TRBJ2-5	CASSIHRVEETQYF	TGTGCCAGCAGCATACACAGGGTGGAGGAGACCCAGTACTTC
-	few	TRBV7-2	TRBJ1-2	CASSLKMVGGYTF	TGTGCCAGCAGCTTAAAAATGGTTGGGGGCTACACCTTC
-	-	TRBV4-3	TRBJ2-1	CASSQARGASVGSEQFF	TGCGCCAGCAGCCAAGCCCGCGGGGCATCGGTGGGGAGTGAGCAGTTCTTC
-	few	TRBV6-2/TRBV6-3	TRBJ2-5	CASSYVGIQETQYF	TGTGCCAGCAGTTACGTGGGCATTCAAGAGACCCAGTACTTC
TRBD2	-	TRBV11-2	TRBJ2-1	CASSFFLGLVGNEQFF	TGTGCCAGCAGCTTTTTCCTCGGACTAGTGGGGAATGAGCAGTTCTTC
TRBD1	many	TRBV10-2	TRBJ2-7	CASKDRPAYEQYF	TGCGCCAGCAAGGACAGGCCGGCCTACGAGCAGTACTTC
-	-	TRBV7-9	TRBJ2-3	CASSLPGIYHTDTQYF	TGTGCCAGCAGCTTACCAGGGATATACCACACAGATACGCAGTATTTT
-	-	TRBV20-1	TRBJ2-7	CSAIKPGLIYEQYF	TGCAGTGCTATAAAACCGGGCCTGATTTACGAGCAGTACTTC
-	many	TRBV7-8	TRBJ1-5	CASSLDRDQPQHF	TGTGCCAGCAGCTTAGACAGGGATCAGCCCCAGCATTTT
TRBD2	many	TRBV6-5	TRBJ2-5	CASRSGLAGETQYF	TGTGCCAGCAGGTCCGGACTAGCCGGGGAGACCCAGTACTTC
-	-	TRBV6-1	TRBJ2-2	CASKEAGELFF	TGTGCCAGCAAGGAGGCCGGGGAGCTGTTTTTT
-	few	TRBV10-3	TRBJ2-3	CASGLQDTNTQYF	TGTGCCTCTGGGCTACAGGACACTAATACGCAGTATTTT
TRBD1	-	TRBV5-6	TRBJ1-3	CAASGQAQDTIYF	TGTGCCGCCTCGGGACAGGCACAGGACACCATATATTTT
-	-	TRBV6-6	TRBJ2-1	CASSYAGQSPRGNEQFF	TGTGCCAGCAGTTACGCCGGACAGTCCCCCCGAGGGAATGAGCAGTTCTTC
-	-	TRBV7-2	TRBJ1-4	CASRSGLTNEKLFF	TGTGCCAGCAGGTCGGGGTTAACTAATGAAAAACTGTTTTTT
TRBD1	few	TRBV7-9	TRBJ2-7	CASSLLGQGAYEQYF	TGTGCCAGCAGCTTATTGGGACAGGGGGCCTACGAGCAGTACTTC
TRBD2	many	TRBV20-1	TRBJ2-5	CSVERGDAETQYF	TGCAGTGTCGAGCGGGGGGATGCAGAGACCCAGTACTTC
TRBD2	-	TRBV7-9	TRBJ2-3	CASSVSGTNGGDTQYF	TGTGCCAGCAGCGTTAGCGGGACCAATGGTGGAGATACGCAGTATTTT
-	many	TRBV16	TRBJ1-1	CASSQTLNTEAFF	TGTGCCAGCAGCCAAACCTTGAACACTGAAGCTTTCTTT
-	-	TRBV12-3/TRBV12-4	TRBJ2-1	CASSPNTVEQFF	TGTGCCAGCAGCCCGAACACCGTTGAGCAGTTCTTC
TRBD1	-	TRBV7-3	TRBJ1-1	CASSPGGKNTEAFF	TGTGCCAGCAGCCCAGGGGGTAAGAACACTGAAGCTTTCTTT
-	-	TRBV7-9	TRBJ2-7	CASSLLSGAYEQYF	TGTGCCAGCAGCTTACTGTCAGGGGCCTACGAGCAGTACTTC
TRBD2	-	TRBV29-1	TRBJ2-5	CSVNPVGGVNQETQYF	TGCAGCGTTAACCCAGTGGGGGGGGTCAATCAAGAGACCCAGTACTTC
-	few	TRBV6-5	TRBJ1-1	CASRGDIVNTEAFF	TGTGCCAGCAGAGGGGACATAGTTAACACTGAAGCTTTCTTT
-	few	TRBV10-3	TRBJ2-1	CAISGDHYNEQFF	TGTGCCATCAGTGGAGACCATTACAATGAGCAGTTCTTC
TRBD1	-	TRBV12-3/TRBV12-4	TRBJ1-1	CASSPDRFGEAFF	TGTGCCAGCAGCCCGGACAGGTTTGGTGAAGCTTTCTTT
TRBD1	many	TRBV7-2	TRBJ2-1	CASSSFRDRVNGEQFF	TGTGCCAGCAGCTCTTTTAGAGACAGGGTTAATGGTGAGCAGTTCTTC
TRBD1	many	TRBV5-1	TRBJ2-3	CASSSGGQGTDTQYF	TGCGCCAGCAGCTCTGGGGGACAGGGGACAGATACGCAGTATTTT
-	-	TRBV11-2	TRBJ2-6	CASSSIRLRPNVLTF	TGTGCCAGCAGCTCGATTCGGCTTCGGCCCAACGTCCTGACTTTC
-	many	TRBV5-1	TRBJ2-7	CASSLDPSSYEQYF	TGCGCCAGCAGCTTGGATCCGAGCTCCTACGAGCAGTACTTC
-	many	TRBV5-1	TRBJ2-1	CASSLAAATYNEQFF	TGCGCCAGCAGCTTGGCCGCTGCCACCTACAATGAGCAGTTCTTC
-	-	TRBV20-1	TRBJ1-1	CAGRENTEAFF	TGCGCCGGGAGGGAGAACACTGAAGCTTTCTTT
-	few	TRBV29-1	TRBJ1-5	CSVEEPNQPQHF	TGCAGCGTTGAAGAGCCAAATCAGCCCCAGCATTTT
-	-	TRBV10-1	TRBJ2-3	CASSATGSDTQYF	TGCGCCAGCAGCGCAACAGGGTCAGATACGCAGTATTTT
TRBD2	-	TRBV5-6	TRBJ2-1	CASSFEPPGGNEQFF	TGTGCCAGCAGCTTCGAACCCCCGGGGGGAAATGAGCAGTTCTTC
TRBD1	-	TRBV20-1	TRBJ2-5	CSAPTGGQETQYF	TGCAGTGCCCCCACAGGGGGACAAGAGACCCAGTACTTC
-	few	TRBV5-1	TRBJ1-6	CASSLEGWNSPLHF	TGCGCCAGCAGCTTGGAAGGGTGGAATTCACCCCTCCACTTT
-	-	TRBV6-2/TRBV6-3	TRBJ2-5	CASSYKRGHGETQYF	TGTGCCAGCAGTTACAAGCGGGGACATGGGGAGACCCAGTACTTC
-	few	TRBV12-3/TRBV12-4	TRBJ1-2	CASSSRDHNYGYTF	TGTGCCAGCAGTTCCAGAGACCATAACTATGGCTACACCTTC
TRBD2	many	TRBV7-9	TRBJ2-3	CASSRGLAGGLSTDTQYF	TGTGCCAGCAGCCGGGGACTAGCGGGGGGCCTAAGCACAGATACGCAGTATTTT
-	-	TRBV7-2	TRBJ2-5	CASSARGAQTQYF	TGTGCCAGCAGCGCGCGGGGCGCGCAGACCCAGTACTTC
-	few	TRBV7-8	TRBJ2-5	CASSLAMRPNGETQYF	TGTGCCAGCAGCTTAGCGATGAGACCCAATGGGGAGACCCAGTACTTC
TRBD2	few	TRBV7-2	TRBJ2-5	CASSPGGMQETQYF	TGTGCCAGCAGCCCGGGGGGTATGCAAGAGACCCAGTACTTC